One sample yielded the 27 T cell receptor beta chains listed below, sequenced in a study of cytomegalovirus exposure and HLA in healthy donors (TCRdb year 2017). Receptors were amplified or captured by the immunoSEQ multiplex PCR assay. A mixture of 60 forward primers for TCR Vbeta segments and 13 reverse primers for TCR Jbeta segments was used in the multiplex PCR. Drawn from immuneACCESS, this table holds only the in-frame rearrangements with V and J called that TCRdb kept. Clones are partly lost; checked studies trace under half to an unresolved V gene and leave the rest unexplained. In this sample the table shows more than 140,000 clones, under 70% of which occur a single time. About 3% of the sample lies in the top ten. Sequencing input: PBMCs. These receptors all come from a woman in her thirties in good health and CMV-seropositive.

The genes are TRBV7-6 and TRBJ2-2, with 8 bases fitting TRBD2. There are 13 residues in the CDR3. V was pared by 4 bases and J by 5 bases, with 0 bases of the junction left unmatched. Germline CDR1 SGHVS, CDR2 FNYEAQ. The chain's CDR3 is CASSSGGTGELFF. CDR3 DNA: TGTGCCAGCAGCTCGGGGGGGACCGGGGAGCTGTTTTTT. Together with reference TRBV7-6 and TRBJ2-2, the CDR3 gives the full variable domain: GAGVSQSPRYKVTKRGQDVALRCDPISGHVSLYWYRQALGQGPEFLTYFNYEAQQDKSGLPNDRFSAERPEGSISTLTIQRTEQRDSAMYRCASSSGGTGELFFGEGSRLTVL.

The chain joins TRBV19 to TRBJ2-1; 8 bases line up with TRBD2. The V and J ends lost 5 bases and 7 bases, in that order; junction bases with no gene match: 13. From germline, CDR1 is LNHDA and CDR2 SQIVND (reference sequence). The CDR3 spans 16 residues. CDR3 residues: CASSGRLAGRSNEQFF. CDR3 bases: TGTGCCAGTAGTGGTAGGTTAGCGGGAAGGTCGAATGAGCAGTTCTTC.

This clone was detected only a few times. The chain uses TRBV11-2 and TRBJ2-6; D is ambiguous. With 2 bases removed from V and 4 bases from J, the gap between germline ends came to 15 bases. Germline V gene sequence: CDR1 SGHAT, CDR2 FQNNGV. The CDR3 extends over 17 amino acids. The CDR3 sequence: CASSLKAAFAGANVLTF. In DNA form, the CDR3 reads TGTGCCAGCAGCTTAAAGGCGGCGTTTGCCGGGGCCAACGTCCTGACTTTC.

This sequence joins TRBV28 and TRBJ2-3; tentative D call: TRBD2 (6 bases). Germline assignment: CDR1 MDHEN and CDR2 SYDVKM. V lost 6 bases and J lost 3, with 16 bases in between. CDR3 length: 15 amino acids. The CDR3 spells CASSSWGRETDTQYF. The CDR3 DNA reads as TGTGCCAGCAGCTCGTGGGGACGGGAGACAGATACGCAGTATTTT.

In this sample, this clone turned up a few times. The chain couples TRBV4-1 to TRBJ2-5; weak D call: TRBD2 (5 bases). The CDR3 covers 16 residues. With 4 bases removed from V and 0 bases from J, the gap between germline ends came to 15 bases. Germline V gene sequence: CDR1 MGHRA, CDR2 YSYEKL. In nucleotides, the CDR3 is TGCGCCAGCAGCCCAGGTATAAGAGGGTACCAAGAGACCCAGTACTTC. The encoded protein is CASSPGIRGYQETQYF.

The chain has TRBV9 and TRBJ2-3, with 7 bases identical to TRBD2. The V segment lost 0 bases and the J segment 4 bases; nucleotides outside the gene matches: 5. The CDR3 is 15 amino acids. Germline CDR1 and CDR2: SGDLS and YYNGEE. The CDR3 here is CASSVGGGSADTQYF. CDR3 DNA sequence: TGTGCCAGCAGCGTAGGGGGGGGTAGCGCAGATACGCAGTATTTT.

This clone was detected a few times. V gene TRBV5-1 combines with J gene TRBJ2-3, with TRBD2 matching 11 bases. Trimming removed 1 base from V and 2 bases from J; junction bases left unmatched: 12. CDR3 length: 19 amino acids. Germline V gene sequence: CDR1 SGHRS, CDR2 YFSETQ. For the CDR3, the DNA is TGCGCCAGCAGCTTGTTATCAGGGATTAGCGGGAGGGTCACAGATACGCAGTATTTT. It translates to CASSLLSGISGRVTDTQYF.

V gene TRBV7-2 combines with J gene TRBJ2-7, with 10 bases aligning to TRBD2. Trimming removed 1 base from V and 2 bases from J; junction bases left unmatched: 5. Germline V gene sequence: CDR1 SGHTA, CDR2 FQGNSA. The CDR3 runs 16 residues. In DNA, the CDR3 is TGTGCCAGCAGCTTAGTAGCTAGCGGGGGAACCTACGAGCAGTACTTC. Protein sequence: CASSLVASGGTYEQYF.

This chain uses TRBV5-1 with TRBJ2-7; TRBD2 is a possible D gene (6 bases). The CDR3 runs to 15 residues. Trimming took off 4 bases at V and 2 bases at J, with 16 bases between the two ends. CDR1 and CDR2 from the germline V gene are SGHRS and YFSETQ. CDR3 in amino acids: CASSLIKGTAYEQYF. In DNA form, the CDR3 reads TGCGCCAGCAGCCTCATTAAGGGGACTGCCTACGAGCAGTACTTC.

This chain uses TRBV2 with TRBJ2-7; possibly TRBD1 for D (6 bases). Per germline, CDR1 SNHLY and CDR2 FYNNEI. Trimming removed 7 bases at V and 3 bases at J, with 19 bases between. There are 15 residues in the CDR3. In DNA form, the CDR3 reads TGTGCCAGCAAATACCCCGGGGACACAAACTACGAGCAGTACTTC. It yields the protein CASKYPGDTNYEQYF.

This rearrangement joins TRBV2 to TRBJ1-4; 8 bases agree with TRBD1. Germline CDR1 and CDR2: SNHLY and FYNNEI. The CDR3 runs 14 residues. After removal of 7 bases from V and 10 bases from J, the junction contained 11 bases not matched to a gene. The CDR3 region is CASKFQTGGAKLFF. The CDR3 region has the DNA TGTGCCAGCAAGTTTCAAACAGGGGGGGCAAAACTGTTTTTT.

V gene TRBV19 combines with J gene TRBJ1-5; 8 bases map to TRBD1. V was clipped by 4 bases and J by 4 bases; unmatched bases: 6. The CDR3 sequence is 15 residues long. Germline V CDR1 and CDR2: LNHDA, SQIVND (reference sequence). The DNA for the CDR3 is TGTGCCAGTAGTAGGATTGGGGACAGGAATCAGCCCCAGCATTTT. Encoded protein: CASSRIGDRNQPQHF.

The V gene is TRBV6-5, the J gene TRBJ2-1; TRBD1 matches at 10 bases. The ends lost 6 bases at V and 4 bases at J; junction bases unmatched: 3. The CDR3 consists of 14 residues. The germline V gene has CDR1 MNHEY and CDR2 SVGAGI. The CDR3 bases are TGTGCCAGCAGGACAGGGGGCCCGTACAATGAGCAGTTCTTC. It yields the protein CASRTGGPYNEQFF.

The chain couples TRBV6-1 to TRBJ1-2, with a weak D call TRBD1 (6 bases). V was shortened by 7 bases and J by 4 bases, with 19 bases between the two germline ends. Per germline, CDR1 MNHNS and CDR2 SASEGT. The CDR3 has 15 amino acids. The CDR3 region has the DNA TGTGCCAGCACCCCTTACCCCGGACAGCTCTATGGCTACACCTTC. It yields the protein CASTPYPGQLYGYTF.

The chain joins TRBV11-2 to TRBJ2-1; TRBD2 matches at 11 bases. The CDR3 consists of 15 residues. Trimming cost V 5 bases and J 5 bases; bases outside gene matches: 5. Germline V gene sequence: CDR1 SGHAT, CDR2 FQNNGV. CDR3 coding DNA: TGTGCCAGCAGCCGGGGACTAGCGGACCACAATGAGCAGTTCTTC. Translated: CASSRGLADHNEQFF.

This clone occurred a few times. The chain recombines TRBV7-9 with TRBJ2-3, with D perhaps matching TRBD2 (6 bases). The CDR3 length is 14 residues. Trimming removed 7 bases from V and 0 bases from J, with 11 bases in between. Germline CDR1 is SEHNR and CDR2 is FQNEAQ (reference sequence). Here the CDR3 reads CASNFGGSTDTQYF. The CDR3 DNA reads TGTGCCAGCAACTTCGGGGGTAGCACAGATACGCAGTATTTT.

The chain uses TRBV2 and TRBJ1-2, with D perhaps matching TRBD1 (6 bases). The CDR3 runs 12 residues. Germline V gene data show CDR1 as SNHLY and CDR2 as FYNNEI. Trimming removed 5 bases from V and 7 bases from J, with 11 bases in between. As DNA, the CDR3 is TGTGCCAGCAGTTTTCAGGGGCCTGGCTACACCTTC. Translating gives CASSFQGPGYTF.

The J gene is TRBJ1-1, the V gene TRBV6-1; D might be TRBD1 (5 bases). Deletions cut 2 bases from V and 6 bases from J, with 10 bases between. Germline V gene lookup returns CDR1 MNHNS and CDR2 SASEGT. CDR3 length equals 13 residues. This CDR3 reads CASSEMVGAEAFF. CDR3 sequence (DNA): TGTGCCAGCAGTGAAATGGTAGGGGCTGAAGCTTTCTTT.

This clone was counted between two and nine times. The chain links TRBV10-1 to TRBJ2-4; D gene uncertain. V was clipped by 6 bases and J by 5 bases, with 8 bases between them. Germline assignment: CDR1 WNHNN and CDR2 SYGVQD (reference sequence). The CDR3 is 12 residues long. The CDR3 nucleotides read TGCGCCAGCAGCGGGTCCCAAAACATTCAGTACTTC. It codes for CASSGSQNIQYF.

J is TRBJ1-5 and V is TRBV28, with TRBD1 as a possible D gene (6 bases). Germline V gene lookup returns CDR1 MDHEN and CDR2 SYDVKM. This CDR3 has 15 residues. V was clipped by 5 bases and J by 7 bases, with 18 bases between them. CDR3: CASSPIGGGRQPQHF. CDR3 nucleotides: TGTGCCAGCAGTCCCATAGGGGGGGGGAGGCAGCCCCAGCATTTT.

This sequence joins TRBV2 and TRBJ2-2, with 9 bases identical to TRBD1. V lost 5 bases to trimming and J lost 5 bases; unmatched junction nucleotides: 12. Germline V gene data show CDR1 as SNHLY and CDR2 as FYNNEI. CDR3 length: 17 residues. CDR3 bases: TGTGCCAGCAGTACACTAGCAGGGACAGGGATGACCGGGGAGCTGTTTTTT. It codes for CASSTLAGTGMTGELFF.

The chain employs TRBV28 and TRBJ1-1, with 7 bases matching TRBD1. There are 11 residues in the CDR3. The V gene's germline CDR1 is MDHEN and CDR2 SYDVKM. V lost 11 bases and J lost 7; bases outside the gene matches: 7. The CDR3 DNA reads TGTGCCGCCACAGGGGATTTTGAAGCTTTCTTT. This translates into CAATGDFEAFF.

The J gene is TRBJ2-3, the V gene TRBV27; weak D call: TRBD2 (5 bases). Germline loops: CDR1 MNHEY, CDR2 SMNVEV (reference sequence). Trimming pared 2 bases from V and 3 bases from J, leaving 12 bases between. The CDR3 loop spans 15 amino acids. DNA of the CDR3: TGTGCCAGCAGTTTAAGGCCGGGGTTGACAGATACGCAGTATTTT. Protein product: CASSLRPGLTDTQYF.

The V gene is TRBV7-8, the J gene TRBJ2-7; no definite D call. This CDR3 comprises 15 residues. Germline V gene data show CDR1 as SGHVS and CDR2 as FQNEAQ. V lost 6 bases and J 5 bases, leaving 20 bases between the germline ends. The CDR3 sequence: CASSFTTLVIHEQYF. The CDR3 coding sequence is TGTGCCAGCAGTTTTACCACATTGGTTATCCACGAGCAGTACTTC. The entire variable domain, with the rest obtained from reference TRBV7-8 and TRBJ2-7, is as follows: GAGVSQSPRYKVAKRGQDVALRCDPISGHVSLFWYQQALGQGPEFLTYFQNEAQLDKSGLPSDRFFAERPEGSVSTLKIQRTQQEDSAVYLCASSFTTLVIHEQYFGPGTRLTVT.

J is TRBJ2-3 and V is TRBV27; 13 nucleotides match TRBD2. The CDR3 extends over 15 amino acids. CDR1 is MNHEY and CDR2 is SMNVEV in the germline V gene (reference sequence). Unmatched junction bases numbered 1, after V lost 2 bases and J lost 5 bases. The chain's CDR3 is CASSLRLAGGDTQYF. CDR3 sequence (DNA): TGTGCCAGCAGTTTAAGACTAGCGGGGGGAGATACGCAGTATTTT.

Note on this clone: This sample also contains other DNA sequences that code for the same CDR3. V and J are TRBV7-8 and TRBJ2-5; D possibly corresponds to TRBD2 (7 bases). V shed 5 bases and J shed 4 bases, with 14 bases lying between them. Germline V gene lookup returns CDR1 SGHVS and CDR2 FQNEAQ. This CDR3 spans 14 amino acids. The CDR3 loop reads CASSPRGGGETQYF. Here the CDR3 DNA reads TGTGCCAGCAGCCCTAGGGGGGGCGGAGAGACCCAGTACTTC.

CDR3 sequence: CASSGQGARAKNIQYF. The DNA of the CDR3 is TGTGCCAGCAGTGGACAGGGGGCGCGGGCCAAAAACATTCAGTACTTC. The V call is TRBV6-1, the J call TRBJ2-4, with 10 bases matching TRBD1. Trimming cost V 4 bases and J 1 base; bases outside gene matches: 4. CDR1 is MNHNS, CDR2 SASEGT, per germline. The CDR3 is made up of 16 amino acids.